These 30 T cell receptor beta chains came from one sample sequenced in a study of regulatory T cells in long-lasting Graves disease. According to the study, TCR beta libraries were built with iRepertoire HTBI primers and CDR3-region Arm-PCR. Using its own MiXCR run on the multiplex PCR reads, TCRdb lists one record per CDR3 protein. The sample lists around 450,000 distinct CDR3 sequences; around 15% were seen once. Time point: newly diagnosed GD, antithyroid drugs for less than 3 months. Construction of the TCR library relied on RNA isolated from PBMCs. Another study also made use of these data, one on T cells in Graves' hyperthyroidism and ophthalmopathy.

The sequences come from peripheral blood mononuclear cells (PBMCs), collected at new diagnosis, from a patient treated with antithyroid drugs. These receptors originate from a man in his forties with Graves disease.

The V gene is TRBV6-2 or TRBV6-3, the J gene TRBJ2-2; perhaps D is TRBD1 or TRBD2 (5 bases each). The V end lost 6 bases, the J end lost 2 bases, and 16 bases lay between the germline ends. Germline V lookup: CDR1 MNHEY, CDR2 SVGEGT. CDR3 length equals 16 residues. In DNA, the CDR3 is TGTGCCAGCAGCGGGGACGTTCGGGGCAACACCGGGGAGCTGTTTTTT. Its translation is CASSGDVRGNTGELFF.

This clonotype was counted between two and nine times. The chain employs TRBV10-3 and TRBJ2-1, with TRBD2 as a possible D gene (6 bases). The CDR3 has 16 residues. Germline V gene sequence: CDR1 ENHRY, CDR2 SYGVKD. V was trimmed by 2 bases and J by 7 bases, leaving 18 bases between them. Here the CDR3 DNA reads TGTGCCATCAGTGAGACGGCGGGGCTCCAAACTAATGAGCAGTTCTTC. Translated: CAISETAGLQTNEQFF.

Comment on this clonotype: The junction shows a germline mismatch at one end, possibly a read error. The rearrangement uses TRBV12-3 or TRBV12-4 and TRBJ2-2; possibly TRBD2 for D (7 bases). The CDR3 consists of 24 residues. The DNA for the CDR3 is TGTGTCAGCAGTCTACGCAGTAGGGACCTAATATTGGGGGCGGGGGCGTCGCACACCGGGGAGCTGTTTTTT. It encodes CVSSLRSRDLILGAGASHTGELFF.

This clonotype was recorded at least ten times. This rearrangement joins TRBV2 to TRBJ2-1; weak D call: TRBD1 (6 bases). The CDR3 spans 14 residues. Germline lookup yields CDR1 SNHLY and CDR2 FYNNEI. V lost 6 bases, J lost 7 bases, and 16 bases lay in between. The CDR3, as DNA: TGTGCCAGCAGGGTAAGGGGGAGTCTGAATGAGCAGTTCTTC. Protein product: CASRVRGSLNEQFF.

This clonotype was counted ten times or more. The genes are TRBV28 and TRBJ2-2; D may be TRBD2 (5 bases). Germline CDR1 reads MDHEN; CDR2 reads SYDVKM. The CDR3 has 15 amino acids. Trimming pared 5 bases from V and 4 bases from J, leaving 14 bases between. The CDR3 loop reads CASSHAGFGTGELFF. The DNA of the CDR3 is TGTGCCAGCAGTCATGCGGGTTTCGGCACCGGGGAGCTGTTTTTT.

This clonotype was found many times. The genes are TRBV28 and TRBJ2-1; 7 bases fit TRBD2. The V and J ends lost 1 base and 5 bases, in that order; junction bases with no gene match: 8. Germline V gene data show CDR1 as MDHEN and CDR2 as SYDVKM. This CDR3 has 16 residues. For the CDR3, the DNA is TGTGCCAGCAGTTTATCAAGACTAGCAATAAACAATGAGCAGTTCTTC. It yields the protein CASSLSRLAINNEQFF.

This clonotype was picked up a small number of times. The CDR3 sequence: CASSLGRGYETQYF. The CDR3 DNA reads TGTGCCAGCAGCTTGGGGCGGGGGTACGAGACCCAGTACTTC. The V call is TRBV5-6, the J call TRBJ2-3; TRBD2 matches at 7 bases. The J call is doubtful: the DNA matches TRBJ2-5 better. The CDR3 runs to 14 residues. Germline V CDR1 and CDR2: SGHDT, YYEEEE.

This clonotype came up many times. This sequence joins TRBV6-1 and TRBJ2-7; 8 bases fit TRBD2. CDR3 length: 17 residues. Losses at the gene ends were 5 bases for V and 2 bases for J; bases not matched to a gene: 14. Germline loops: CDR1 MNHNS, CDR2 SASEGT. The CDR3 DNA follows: TGTGCCAGCAGTCGGCCACATCTCACTAGCGGACCCTACGAGCAGTACTTC. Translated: CASSRPHLTSGPYEQYF.

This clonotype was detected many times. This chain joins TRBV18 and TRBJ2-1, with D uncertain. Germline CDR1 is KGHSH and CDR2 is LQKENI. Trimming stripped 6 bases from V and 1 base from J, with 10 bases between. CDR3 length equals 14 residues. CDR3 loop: CASSQLGSYNEQFF. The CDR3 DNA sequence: TGTGCCAGCTCCCAGCTCGGATCCTACAATGAGCAGTTCTTC.

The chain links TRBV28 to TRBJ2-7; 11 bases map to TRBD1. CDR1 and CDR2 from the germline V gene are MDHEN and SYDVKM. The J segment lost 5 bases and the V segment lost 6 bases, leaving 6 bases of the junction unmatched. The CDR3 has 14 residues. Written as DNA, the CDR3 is TGTGCCAGCAGAGGGACAGGGGGAGTTCACGAGCAGTACTTC. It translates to CASRGTGGVHEQYF.

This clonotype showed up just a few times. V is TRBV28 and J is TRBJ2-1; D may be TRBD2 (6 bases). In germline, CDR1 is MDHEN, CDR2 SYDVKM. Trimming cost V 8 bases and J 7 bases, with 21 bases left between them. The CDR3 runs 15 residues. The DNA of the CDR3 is TGTGCCAGCGCTCGGACTAACGAGCGACGGAATGAGCAGTTCTTC. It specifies CASARTNERRNEQFF.

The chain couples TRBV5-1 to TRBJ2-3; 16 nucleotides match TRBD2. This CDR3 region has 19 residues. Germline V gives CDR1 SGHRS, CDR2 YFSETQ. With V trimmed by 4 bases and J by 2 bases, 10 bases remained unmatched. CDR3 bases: TGCGCCAGCAGCGGGGGACTAGCGGGAGGGAAACCCACCACAGATACGCAGTATTTT. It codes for CASSGGLAGGKPTTDTQYF.

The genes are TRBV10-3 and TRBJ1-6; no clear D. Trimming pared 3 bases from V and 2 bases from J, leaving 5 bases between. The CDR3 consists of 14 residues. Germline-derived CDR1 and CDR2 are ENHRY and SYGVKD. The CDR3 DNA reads TGTGCCATCAGTGATAGAACCTATAATTCACCCCTCCACTTT. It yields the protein CAISDRTYNSPLHF.

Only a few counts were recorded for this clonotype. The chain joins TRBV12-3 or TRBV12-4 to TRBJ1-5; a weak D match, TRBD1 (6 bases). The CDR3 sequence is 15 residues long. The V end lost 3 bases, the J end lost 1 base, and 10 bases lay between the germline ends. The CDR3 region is CASSFYRASNQPQHF. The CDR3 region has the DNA TGTGCCAGCAGTTTTTACAGGGCAAGCAATCAGCCCCAGCATTTT.

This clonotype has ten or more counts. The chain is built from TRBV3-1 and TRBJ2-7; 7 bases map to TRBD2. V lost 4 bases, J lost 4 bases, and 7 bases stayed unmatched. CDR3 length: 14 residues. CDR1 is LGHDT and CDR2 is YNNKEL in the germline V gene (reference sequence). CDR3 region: CASSPSGGWYEQYF. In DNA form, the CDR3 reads TGTGCCAGCAGCCCTAGCGGAGGGTGGTACGAGCAGTACTTC.

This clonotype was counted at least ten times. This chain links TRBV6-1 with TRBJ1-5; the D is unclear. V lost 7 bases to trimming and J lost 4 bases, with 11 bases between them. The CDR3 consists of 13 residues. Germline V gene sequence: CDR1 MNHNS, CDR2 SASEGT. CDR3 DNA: TGTGCCAGCACCCTGAGTCTAAATCAGCCCCAGCATTTT. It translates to CASTLSLNQPQHF.

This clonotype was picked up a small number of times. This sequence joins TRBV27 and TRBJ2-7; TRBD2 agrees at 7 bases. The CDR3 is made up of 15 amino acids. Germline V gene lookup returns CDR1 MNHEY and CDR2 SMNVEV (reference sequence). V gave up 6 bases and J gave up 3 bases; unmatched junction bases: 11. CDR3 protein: CASSLGSGNIYEQYF. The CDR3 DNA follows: TGTGCCAGCAGCTTAGGAAGCGGGAATATCTACGAGCAGTACTTC.

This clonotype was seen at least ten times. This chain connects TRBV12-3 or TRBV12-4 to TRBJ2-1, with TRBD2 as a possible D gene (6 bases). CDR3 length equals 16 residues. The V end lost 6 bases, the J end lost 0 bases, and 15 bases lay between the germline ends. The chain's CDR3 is CASSPGTRSSYNEQFF. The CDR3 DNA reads TGTGCCAGCAGCCCCGGGACTCGGAGCTCCTACAATGAGCAGTTCTTC.

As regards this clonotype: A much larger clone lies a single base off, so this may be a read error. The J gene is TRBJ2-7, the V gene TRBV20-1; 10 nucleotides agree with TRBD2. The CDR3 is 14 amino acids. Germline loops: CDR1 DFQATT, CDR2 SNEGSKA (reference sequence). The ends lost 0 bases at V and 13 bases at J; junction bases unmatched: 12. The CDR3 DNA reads TGCAGTGCTAGAGATATCGCTAGCGGGGGCGCGTTCTACTTC. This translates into CSARDIASGGAFYF.

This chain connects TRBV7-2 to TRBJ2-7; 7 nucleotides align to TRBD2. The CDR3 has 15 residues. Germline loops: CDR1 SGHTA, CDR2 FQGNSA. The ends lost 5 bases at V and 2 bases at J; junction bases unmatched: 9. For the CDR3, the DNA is TGTGCCAGCAGCAAAGGGGCGGGAGTCCCCTACGAGCAGTACTTC. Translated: CASSKGAGVPYEQYF.

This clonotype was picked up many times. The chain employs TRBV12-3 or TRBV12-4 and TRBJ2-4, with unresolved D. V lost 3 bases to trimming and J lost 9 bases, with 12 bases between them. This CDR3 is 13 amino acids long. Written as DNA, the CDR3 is TGTGCCAGCAGTTTCACCACGAAGGGCATTCAGTACTTC. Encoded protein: CASSFTTKGIQYF.

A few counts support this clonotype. CDR3 region: CSASGVGETQYF. The CDR3 coding sequence is TGCAGTGCTAGTGGGGTCGGAGAGACCCAGTACTTC. The chain couples TRBV20-1 to TRBJ2-5; D unresolved. V was trimmed by 3 bases and J by 4 bases, leaving 9 bases between them. Per germline, CDR1 DFQATT and CDR2 SNEGSKA (reference sequence). This CDR3 is 12 amino acids long.

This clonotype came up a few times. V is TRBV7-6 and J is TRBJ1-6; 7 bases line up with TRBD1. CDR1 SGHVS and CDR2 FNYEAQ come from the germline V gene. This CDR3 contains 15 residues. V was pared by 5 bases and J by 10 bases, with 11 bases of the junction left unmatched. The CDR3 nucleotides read TGTGCCAGCAGCGCCCGGGACAGAATGATATCACCCCTCCACTTT. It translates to CASSARDRMISPLHF.

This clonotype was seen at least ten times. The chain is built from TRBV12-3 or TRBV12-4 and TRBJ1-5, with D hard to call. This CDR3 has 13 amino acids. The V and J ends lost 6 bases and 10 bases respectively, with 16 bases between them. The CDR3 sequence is CASSPGPAAPQHF. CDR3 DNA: TGTGCCAGCAGCCCCGGTCCCGCAGCACCCCAGCATTTT.

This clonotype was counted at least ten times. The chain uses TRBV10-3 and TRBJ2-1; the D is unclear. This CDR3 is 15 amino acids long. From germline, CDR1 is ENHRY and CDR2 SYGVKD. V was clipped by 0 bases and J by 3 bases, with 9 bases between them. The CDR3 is CAISESYGIYNEQFF. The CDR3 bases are TGTGCCATCAGTGAGTCGTACGGAATCTACAATGAGCAGTTCTTC.

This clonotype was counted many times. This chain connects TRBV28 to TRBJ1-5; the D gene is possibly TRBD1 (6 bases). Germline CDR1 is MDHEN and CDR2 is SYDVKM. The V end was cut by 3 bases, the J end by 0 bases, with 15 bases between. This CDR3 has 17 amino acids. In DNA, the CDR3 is TGTGCCAGCAGTTTGATACAGGGAATATATAGCAATCAGCCCCAGCATTTT. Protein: CASSLIQGIYSNQPQHF.

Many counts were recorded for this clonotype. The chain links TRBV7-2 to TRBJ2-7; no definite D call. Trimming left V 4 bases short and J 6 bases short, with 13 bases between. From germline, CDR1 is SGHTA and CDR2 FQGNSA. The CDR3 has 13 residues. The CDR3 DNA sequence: TGTGCCAGCAGCTCGATGACCGTTTCCGAGCAGTACTTC. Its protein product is CASSSMTVSEQYF. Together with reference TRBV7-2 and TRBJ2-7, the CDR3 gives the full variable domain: GAGVSQSPSNKVTEKGKDVELRCDPISGHTALYWYRQSLGQGLEFLIYFQGNSAPDKSGLPSDRFSAERTGGSVSTLTIQRTQQEDSAVYLCASSSMTVSEQYFGPGTRLTVT.

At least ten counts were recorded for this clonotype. CDR3 protein: CASSFRGGNQETQYF. The CDR3 coding sequence is TGTGCCAGCAGCTTTAGGGGGGGAAACCAAGAGACCCAGTACTTC. The genes are TRBV13 and TRBJ2-5; a possible D gene is TRBD2 (7 bases). This CDR3 is 15 amino acids long. Between the trimmed V and J ends, which lost 3 bases and 0 bases, there was a span of 11 bases. The V gene's germline CDR1 is PRHDT and CDR2 FYEKMQ (reference sequence).

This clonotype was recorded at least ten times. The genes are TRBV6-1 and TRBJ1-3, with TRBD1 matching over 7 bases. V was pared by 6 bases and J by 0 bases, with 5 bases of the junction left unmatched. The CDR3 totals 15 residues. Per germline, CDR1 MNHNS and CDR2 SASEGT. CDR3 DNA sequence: TGTGCCAGCAGGGGACAGACTAGCTCTGGAAACACCATATATTTT. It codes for CASRGQTSSGNTIYF.

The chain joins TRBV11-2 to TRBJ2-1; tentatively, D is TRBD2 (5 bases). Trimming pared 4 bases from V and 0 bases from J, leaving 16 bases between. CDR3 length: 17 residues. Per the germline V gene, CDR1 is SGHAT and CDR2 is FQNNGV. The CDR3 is CASSYMARVFSYNEQFF. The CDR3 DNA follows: TGTGCCAGCAGCTACATGGCGCGGGTCTTCTCCTACAATGAGCAGTTCTTC.